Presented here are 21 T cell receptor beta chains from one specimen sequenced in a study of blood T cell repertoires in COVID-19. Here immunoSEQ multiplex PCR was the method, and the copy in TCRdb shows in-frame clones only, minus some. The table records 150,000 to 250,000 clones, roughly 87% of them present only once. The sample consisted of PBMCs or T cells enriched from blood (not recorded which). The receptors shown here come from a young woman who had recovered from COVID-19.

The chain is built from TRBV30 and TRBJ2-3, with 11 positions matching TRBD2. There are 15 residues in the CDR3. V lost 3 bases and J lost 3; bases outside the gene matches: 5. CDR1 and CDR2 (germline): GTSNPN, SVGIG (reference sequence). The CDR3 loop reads CAWSEGTSGTDTQYF. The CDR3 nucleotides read TGTGCCTGGAGCGAAGGGACTAGCGGAACAGATACGCAGTATTTT.

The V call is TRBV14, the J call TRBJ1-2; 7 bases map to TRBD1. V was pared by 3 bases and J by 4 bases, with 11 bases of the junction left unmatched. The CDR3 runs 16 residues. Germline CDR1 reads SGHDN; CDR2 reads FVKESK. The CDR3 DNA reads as TGTGCCAGCAGCCACCTGACAGGGCTCGGCACCTATGGCTACACCTTC. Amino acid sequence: CASSHLTGLGTYGYTF. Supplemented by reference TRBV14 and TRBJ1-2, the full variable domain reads EAGVTQFPSHSVIEKGQTVTLRCDPISGHDNLYWYRRVMGKEIKFLLHFVKESKQDESGMPNNRFLAERTGGTYSTLKVQPAELEDSGVYFCASSHLTGLGTYGYTFGSGTRLTVV.

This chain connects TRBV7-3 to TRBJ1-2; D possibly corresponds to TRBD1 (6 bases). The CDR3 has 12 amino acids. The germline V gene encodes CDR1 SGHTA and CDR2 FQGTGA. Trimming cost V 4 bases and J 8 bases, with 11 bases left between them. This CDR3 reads CASSSNRVGYTF. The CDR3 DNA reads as TGTGCCAGCAGCTCGAACAGGGTCGGCTACACCTTC.

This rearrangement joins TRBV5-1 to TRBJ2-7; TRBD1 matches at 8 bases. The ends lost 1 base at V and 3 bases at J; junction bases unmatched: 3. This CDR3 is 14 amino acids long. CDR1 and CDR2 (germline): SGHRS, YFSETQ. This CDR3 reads CASSLSGQGYEQYF. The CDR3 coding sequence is TGCGCCAGCAGCTTGTCCGGACAGGGCTACGAGCAGTACTTC. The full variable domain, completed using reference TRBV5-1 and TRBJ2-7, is KAGVTQTPRYLIKTRGQQVTLSCSPISGHRSVSWYQQTPGQGLQFLFEYFSETQRNKGNFPGRFSGRQFSNSRSEMNVSTLELGDSALYLCASSLSGQGYEQYFGPGTRLTVT.

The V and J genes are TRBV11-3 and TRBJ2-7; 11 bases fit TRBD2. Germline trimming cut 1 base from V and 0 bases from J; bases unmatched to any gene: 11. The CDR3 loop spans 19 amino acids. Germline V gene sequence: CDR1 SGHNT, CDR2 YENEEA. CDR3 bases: TGTGCCAGCAGCTTAGGGGGCCGGTGGGGACTAGCGGACTCCTACGAGCAGTACTTC. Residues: CASSLGGRWGLADSYEQYF.

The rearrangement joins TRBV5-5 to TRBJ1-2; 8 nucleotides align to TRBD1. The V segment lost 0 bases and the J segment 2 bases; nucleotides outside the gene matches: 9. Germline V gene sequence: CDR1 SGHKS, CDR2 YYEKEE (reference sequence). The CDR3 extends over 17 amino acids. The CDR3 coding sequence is TGTGCCAGCAGCTTGGATTCAGGGGGCTTTGGAAACTATGGCTACACCTTC. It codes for CASSLDSGGFGNYGYTF.

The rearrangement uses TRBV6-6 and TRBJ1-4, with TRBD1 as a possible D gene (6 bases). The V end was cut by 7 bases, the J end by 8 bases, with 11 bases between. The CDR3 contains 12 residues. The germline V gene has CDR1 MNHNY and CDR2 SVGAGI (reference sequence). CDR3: CASNTGLEKLFF. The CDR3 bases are TGTGCCAGCAACACAGGGCTAGAAAAACTGTTTTTT.

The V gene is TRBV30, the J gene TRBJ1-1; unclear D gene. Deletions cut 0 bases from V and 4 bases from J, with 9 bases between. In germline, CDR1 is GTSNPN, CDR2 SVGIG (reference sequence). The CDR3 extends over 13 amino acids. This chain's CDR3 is CAWSVHGGTEAFF. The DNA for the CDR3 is TGTGCCTGGAGTGTACACGGCGGCACTGAAGCTTTCTTT.

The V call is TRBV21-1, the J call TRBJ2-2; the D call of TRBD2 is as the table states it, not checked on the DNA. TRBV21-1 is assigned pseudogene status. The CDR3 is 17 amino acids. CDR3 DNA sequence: TGTGCCAGCTGTGTTAGGGGGGGCCCCGCGAACACCGGGGAGCTGTTTTTT. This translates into CASCVRGGPANTGELFF.

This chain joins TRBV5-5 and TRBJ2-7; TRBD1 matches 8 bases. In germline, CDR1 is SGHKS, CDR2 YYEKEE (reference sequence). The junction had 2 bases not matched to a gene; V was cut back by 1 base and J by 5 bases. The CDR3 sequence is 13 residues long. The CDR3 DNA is TGTGCCAGCAGCTTGTACAGGGGGAACGAGCAGTACTTC. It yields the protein CASSLYRGNEQYF.

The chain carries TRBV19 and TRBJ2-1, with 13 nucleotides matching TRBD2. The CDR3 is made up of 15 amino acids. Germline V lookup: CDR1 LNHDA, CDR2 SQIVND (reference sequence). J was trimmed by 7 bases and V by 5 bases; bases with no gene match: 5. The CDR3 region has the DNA TGTGCCAGTAGTCTTACTAGCGGGAGGGGAAATGAGCAGTTCTTC. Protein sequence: CASSLTSGRGNEQFF.

The chain's CDR3 is CASSLDRSNYGYTF. In DNA, the CDR3 is TGTGCCAGCAGCTTAGACAGATCTAACTATGGCTACACCTTC. The chain has TRBV7-8 and TRBJ1-2; D not certain. CDR3 length equals 14 residues. The V and J ends lost 1 base and 0 bases respectively, with 6 bases between them. Germline loops: CDR1 SGHVS, CDR2 FQNEAQ.

In DNA, the CDR3 is TGTGCCAGCAGCTTGTTTGGGGGGATCAACACTGAAGCTTTCTTT. This sequence encodes CASSLFGGINTEAFF. The rearrangement uses TRBV5-5 and TRBJ1-1, with TRBD1 as a possible D gene (5 bases). The CDR3 has 15 amino acids. The germline CDR1 and CDR2 sequences are SGHKS and YYEKEE (reference sequence). V was shortened by 1 base and J by 2 bases, with 12 bases between the two germline ends.

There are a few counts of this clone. CDR3 sequence reads: CASSLPDNEQFF. CDR3 nucleotides: TGCGCCAGCAGCCTCCCCGACAATGAGCAGTTCTTC. The rearrangement uses TRBV5-1 and TRBJ2-1; D remains unclear. V was cut by 4 bases and J by 5 bases, with 7 bases left in between. The CDR3 sequence is 12 residues long. Germline V gene sequence: CDR1 SGHRS, CDR2 YFSETQ.

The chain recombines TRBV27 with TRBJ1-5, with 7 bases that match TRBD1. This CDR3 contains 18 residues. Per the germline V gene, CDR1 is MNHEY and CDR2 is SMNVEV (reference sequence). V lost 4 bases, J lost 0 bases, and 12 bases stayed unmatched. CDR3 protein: CASSSFRDRMDSNQPQHF. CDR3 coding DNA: TGTGCCAGCAGTTCTTTCCGGGACAGAATGGATAGCAATCAGCCCCAGCATTTT.

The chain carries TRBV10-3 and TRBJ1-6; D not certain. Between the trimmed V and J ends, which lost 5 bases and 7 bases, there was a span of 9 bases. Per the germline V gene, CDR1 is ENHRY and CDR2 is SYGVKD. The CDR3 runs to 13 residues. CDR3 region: CAISTDFNSPLHF. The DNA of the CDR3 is TGTGCCATCAGTACGGACTTCAATTCACCCCTCCACTTT.

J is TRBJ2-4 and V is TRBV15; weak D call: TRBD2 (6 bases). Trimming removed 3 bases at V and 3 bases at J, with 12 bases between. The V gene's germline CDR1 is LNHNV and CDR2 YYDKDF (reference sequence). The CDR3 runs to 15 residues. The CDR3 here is CATSRSGVRKNIQYF. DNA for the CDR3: TGTGCCACCAGCAGGTCGGGGGTACGCAAAAACATTCAGTACTTC.

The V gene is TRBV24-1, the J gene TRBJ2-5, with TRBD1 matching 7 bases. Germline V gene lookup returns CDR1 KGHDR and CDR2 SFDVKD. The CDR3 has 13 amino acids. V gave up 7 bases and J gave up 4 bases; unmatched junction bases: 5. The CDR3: CATSLSGGETQYF. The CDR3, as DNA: TGTGCCACCAGCCTCTCAGGGGGAGAGACCCAGTACTTC.

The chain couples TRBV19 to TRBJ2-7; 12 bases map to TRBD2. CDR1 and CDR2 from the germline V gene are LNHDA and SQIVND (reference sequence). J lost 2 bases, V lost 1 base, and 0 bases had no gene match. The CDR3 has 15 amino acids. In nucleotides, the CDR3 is TGTGCCAGTAGTATAGGGACTAGCGGGACCTACGAGCAGTACTTC. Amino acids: CASSIGTSGTYEQYF.

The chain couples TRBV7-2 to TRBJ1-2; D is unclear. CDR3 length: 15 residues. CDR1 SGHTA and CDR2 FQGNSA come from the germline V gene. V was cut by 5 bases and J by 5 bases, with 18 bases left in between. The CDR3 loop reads CASSLGQAVKYGYTF. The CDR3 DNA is TGTGCCAGCAGCCTTGGCCAGGCCGTTAAGTATGGCTACACCTTC. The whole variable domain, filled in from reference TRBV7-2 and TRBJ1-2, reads GAGVSQSPSNKVTEKGKDVELRCDPISGHTALYWYRQSLGQGLEFLIYFQGNSAPDKSGLPSDRFSAERTGGSVSTLTIQRTQQEDSAVYLCASSLGQAVKYGYTFGSGTRLTVV.

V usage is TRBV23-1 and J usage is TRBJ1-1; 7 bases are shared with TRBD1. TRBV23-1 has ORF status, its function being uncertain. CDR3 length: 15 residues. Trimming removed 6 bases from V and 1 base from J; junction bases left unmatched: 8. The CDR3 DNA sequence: TGCGCCAGCAGCCAAAAGGGACAGCAGAACACTGAAGCTTTCTTT. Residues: CASSQKGQQNTEAFF.